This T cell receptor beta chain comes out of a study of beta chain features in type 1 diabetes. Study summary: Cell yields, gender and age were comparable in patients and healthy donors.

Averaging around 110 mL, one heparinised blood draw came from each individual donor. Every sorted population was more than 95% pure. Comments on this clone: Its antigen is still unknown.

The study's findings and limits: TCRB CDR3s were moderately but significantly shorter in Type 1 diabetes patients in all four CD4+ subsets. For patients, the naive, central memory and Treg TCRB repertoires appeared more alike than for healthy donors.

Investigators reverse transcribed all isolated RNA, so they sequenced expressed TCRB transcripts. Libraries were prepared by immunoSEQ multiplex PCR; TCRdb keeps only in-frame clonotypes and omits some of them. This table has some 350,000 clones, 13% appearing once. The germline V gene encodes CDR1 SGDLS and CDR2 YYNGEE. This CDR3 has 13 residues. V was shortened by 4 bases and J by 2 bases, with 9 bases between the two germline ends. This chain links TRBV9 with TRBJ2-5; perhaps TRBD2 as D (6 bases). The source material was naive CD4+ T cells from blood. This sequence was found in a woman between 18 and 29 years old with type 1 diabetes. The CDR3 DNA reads TGTGCCAGCAGCCCACGGGGGCAAGAGACCCAGTACTTC. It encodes CASSPRGQETQYF. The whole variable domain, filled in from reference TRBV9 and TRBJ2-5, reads DSGVTQTPKHLITATGQRVTLRCSPRSGDLSVYWYQQSLDQGLQFLIQYYNGEERAKGNILERFSAQQFPDLHSELNLSSLELGDSALYFCASSPRGQETQYFGPGTRLLVL.